Each of the 2 T cell receptor beta chains below was sequenced from the same sample in a study of T-cell memory formation after mild COVID-19. TCRdb called the 5' RACE reads again in MiXCR, with one record for every CDR3 protein. This table has 350,000 to 550,000 distinct CDR3 sequences, roughly 18% appearing once. Sequencing was carried out using PBMCs or a T cell subset sorted from them (not recorded which). All receptors come from a man between 18 and 29 years old who had mild COVID-19 (a few samples of this study predate the infection). Cell type and time point are not known.

This chain uses TRBV5-1 with TRBJ2-1; D unresolved. V lost 0 bases to trimming and J lost 5 bases, with 9 bases between them. The CDR3 length is 14 residues. CDR1 and CDR2 (germline): SGHRS, YFSETQ. The CDR3: CASSLARPDNEQFF. In nucleotides, the CDR3 is TGCGCCAGCAGCTTGGCTCGACCGGACAATGAGCAGTTCTTC.

The CDR3 sequence: CASSFPLGTPLWLFTF. The DNA of the CDR3 is TGTGCCAGCAGCTTCCCCCTTGGGACTCCTCTATGGCTATTCACCTTC. This sequence joins TRBV11-2 and TRBJ1-2; TRBD1 might be the D (5 bases). Germline loops: CDR1 SGHAT, CDR2 FQNNGV. The CDR3 totals 16 residues. The germline V and J ends were trimmed by 3 bases and 13 bases, with 27 bases remaining between them.